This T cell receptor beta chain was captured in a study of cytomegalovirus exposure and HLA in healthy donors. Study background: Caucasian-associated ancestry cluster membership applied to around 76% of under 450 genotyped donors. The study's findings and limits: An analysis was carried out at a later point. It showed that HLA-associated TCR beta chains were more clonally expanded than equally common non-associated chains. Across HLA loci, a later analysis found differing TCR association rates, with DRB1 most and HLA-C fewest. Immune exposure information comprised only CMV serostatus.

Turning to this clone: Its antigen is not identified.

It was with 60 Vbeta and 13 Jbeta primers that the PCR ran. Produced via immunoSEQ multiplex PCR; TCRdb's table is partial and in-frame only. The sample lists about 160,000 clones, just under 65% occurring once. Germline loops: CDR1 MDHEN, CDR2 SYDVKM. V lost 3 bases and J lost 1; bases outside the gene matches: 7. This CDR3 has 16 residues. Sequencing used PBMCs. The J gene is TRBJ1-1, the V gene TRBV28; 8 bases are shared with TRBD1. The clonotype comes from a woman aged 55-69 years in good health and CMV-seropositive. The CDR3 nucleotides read TGTGCCAGCAGTTTCAGACAGGGGTCCTCGAACACTGAAGCTTTCTTT. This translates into CASSFRQGSSNTEAFF.